What follows are 8 T cell receptor beta chains derived from one specimen sequenced in a study of cytomegalovirus exposure and HLA in healthy donors. PCR primers comprised 60 Vbeta and 13 Jbeta primers. Libraries were prepared by immunoSEQ multiplex PCR; TCRdb keeps only in-frame clonotypes and omits some of them. The sample yields 150,000 to 250,000 clones, more than 75% seen once. Input material: PBMCs. These receptors all come from a woman aged 50 to 60 in good health and CMV-seropositive.

This chain connects TRBV10-3 to TRBJ2-7, with a tentative D call TRBD1 (6 bases). CDR3 size: 14 residues. V was pared by 7 bases and J by 6 bases, with 19 bases between. The germline V gene encodes CDR1 ENHRY and CDR2 SYGVKD. CDR3 DNA: TGTGCCATCAAGGAGGCGCGACAGGCCGTCGAGCAGTACTTC. Translation gives CAIKEARQAVEQYF.

This chain connects TRBV6-1 to TRBJ1-2, with D uncertain. Trimming left V 2 bases short and J 5 bases short, with 9 bases between. Per the germline V gene, CDR1 is MNHNS and CDR2 is SASEGT. The CDR3 contains 13 residues. The CDR3 protein is CASSERGFYGYTF. The CDR3 nucleotides are TGTGCCAGCAGTGAACGGGGTTTTTATGGCTACACCTTC.

DNA for the CDR3: TGCAGCGCCTCGAGGGCGCAAGATACGCAGTATTTT. Its translation is CSASRAQDTQYF. The chain is built from TRBV29-1 and TRBJ2-3; D possibly corresponds to TRBD2 (5 bases). Germline CDR1 SQVTM, CDR2 ANQGSEA. The CDR3 runs to 12 residues. V was cut by 7 bases and J by 5 bases, with 13 bases left in between.

CDR3 region: CASSLKGQGANNEQFF. As DNA, the CDR3 is TGTGCCAGCAGTTTAAAGGGACAGGGGGCGAACAATGAGCAGTTCTTC. This chain connects TRBV27 to TRBJ2-1, with 12 bases lining up with TRBD1. This CDR3 comprises 16 residues. The germline V gene has CDR1 MNHEY and CDR2 SMNVEV (reference sequence). V trimming: 2 bases; J trimming: 5 bases; junction bases outside the gene matches: 4.

The chain is built from TRBV2 and TRBJ1-6; D unclear. Trimming removed 2 bases at V and 9 bases at J, with 14 bases between. The length of the CDR3 is 15 residues. In germline, CDR1 is SNHLY, CDR2 FYNNEI. The CDR3 sequence is CASSERRSGVSPLHF. The DNA of the CDR3 is TGTGCCAGCAGTGAACGCCGGTCCGGGGTTTCACCCCTCCACTTT.

This chain connects TRBV11-2 to TRBJ1-1; TRBD1 aligns across 7 bases. The CDR3 is made up of 15 amino acids. CDR1 is SGHAT and CDR2 is FQNNGV in the germline V gene. V was pared by 4 bases and J by 1 base, with 6 bases of the junction left unmatched. The DNA for the CDR3 is TGTGCCAGCAGCTCATACAGGGGTAAGAACACTGAAGCTTTCTTT. Encoded protein: CASSSYRGKNTEAFF.

The gene calls are TRBV7-9 and TRBJ2-3; the D is unclear. Deletions cut 3 bases from V and 4 bases from J, with 11 bases between. This CDR3 has 14 residues. Looked up from germline, CDR1 is SEHNR and CDR2 is FQNEAQ (reference sequence). Here the CDR3 DNA reads TGTGCCAGCAGCTTTCGGAGTCTGGCAGATACGCAGTATTTT. Encoded protein: CASSFRSLADTQYF. The whole variable domain, remainder taken from reference TRBV7-9 and TRBJ2-3, is DTGVSQNPRHKITKRGQNVTFRCDPISEHNRLYWYRQTLGQGPEFLTYFQNEAQLEKSRLLSDRFSAERPKGSFSTLEIQRTEQGDSAMYLCASSFRSLADTQYFGPGTRLTVL.

This sequence joins TRBV19 and TRBJ2-1, with D possibly TRBD2 on 5 matching bases. Deletions cut 3 bases from V and 6 bases from J, with 9 bases between. Germline-derived CDR1 and CDR2 are LNHDA and SQIVND (reference sequence). The CDR3 length is 13 residues. Written as DNA, the CDR3 is TGTGCCAGTAGTATTAGAGCGGCCAATGAGCAGTTCTTC. It yields the protein CASSIRAANEQFF.